Shown below are 26 T cell receptor beta chains from a single sample sequenced in a study of vaccination and CD4 T cells after COVID-19. The Oncomine TCR Beta short-read assay sequenced DNA from cultured CD4+ T cells. TCRdb recomputed calls from the PCR reads with MiXCR, one row per CDR3 protein. The profile covers 15,000 to 20,000 distinct CDR3 sequences, with roughly 77% appearing a single time and 16% taken by the ten largest. Noted treatment: roughly 11-day PBMC culture with coronavirus spike peptide pools or control peptides (ViraFEST assay). No antigen has been assigned to these receptors. The sample taken for sequencing was CD4+ T cells from blood, cultured in vitro. The receptors come from a human donor who had recovered from COVID-19.

V usage is TRBV24-1 and J usage is TRBJ2-1; 11 bases align to TRBD2. The germline V gene has CDR1 KGHDR and CDR2 SFDVKD. Trimming at V came to 4 bases and at J to 2 bases, leaving 12 bases not matched to a gene. The CDR3 is 19 amino acids. In DNA form, the CDR3 reads TGTGCCACCAGTGAATCCGCCCCCACTAGCGGGAGTCCCTACAATGAGCAGTTCTTC. It yields the protein CATSESAPTSGSPYNEQFF.

This clonotype was counted a single time. J is TRBJ1-1 and V is TRBV12-3 or TRBV12-4; weak D call: TRBD1 (6 bases). The V and J ends lost 1 base and 3 bases respectively, with 12 bases between them. The CDR3 covers 15 residues. The CDR3 reads CASSLVAGAHTEAFF. In DNA form, the CDR3 reads TGTGCCAGCAGTTTAGTGGCAGGGGCGCACACTGAAGCTTTCTTT.

The chain recombines TRBV7-2 with TRBJ1-1; TRBD1 is a possible D gene (5 bases). The CDR3 sequence is 15 residues long. Germline lookup yields CDR1 SGHTA and CDR2 FQGNSA. The ends were cut back, 5 bases at V and 4 bases at J, with 17 bases in the middle. The chain's CDR3 is CASSTGPGTFTEAFF. Written as DNA, the CDR3 is TGTGCCAGCAGCACTGGTCCCGGGACCTTCACTGAAGCTTTCTTT.

The genes are TRBV7-2 and TRBJ2-5; the D call may be TRBD1 or TRBD2 (6 bases each). This CDR3 contains 16 residues. Germline lookup yields CDR1 SGHTA and CDR2 FQGNSA. The V and J ends lost 4 bases and 4 bases respectively, with 19 bases between them. CDR3 in amino acids: CASSSTGLRGVETQYF. The CDR3 nucleotides are TGTGCCAGCAGCTCCACCGGGCTAAGGGGGGTAGAGACCCAGTACTTC.

CDR3 residues: CASTGHFNQPQHF. The CDR3 bases are TGTGCCAGCACGGGACACTTCAATCAGCCCCAGCATTTT. This sequence joins TRBV6-1 and TRBJ1-5; D is perhaps TRBD1 (6 bases). CDR1 MNHNS and CDR2 SASEGT come from the germline V gene. The CDR3 consists of 13 residues. Trimming cost V 7 bases and J 3 bases, with 10 bases left between them.

The rearrangement links TRBV15 to TRBJ1-2; D may be TRBD1 (6 bases). This CDR3 is 15 amino acids long. Germline V lookup: CDR1 LNHNV, CDR2 YYDKDF (reference sequence). Trimming removed 0 bases at V and 2 bases at J, with 10 bases between. The CDR3 reads CATSRDRTENYGYTF. CDR3 nucleotides: TGTGCCACCAGCAGAGATCGGACAGAAAACTATGGCTACACCTTC.

The chain carries TRBV7-8 and TRBJ2-1, with D hard to call. This CDR3 spans 12 amino acids. V was shortened by 3 bases and J by 9 bases, with 9 bases between the two germline ends. Looked up from germline, CDR1 is SGHVS and CDR2 is FQNEAQ. Here the CDR3 DNA reads TGTGCCAGCAGCTTCTATCTTGCTGAGCAGTTCTTC. Residues: CASSFYLAEQFF.

This clonotype was counted between two and nine times. The chain joins TRBV24-1 to TRBJ2-5, with TRBD1 matching 8 bases. CDR1 is KGHDR, CDR2 SFDVKD, per germline. The V segment lost 6 bases and the J segment 4 bases; nucleotides outside the gene matches: 0. The CDR3 length is 12 residues. CDR3 protein: CATSQGAETQYF. The DNA for the CDR3 is TGTGCCACCAGTCAGGGGGCAGAGACCCAGTACTTC.

The chain employs TRBV4-1 and TRBJ1-2, with D possibly matching TRBD1 (6 bases). The V end lost 4 bases, the J end lost 6 bases, and 15 bases lay between the germline ends. The germline gives CDR1 MGHRA, CDR2 YSYEKL. This CDR3 has 14 amino acids. CDR3 amino acids: CASSPGWGADGYTF. The CDR3 nucleotides read TGCGCCAGCAGCCCTGGGTGGGGGGCCGATGGCTACACCTTC.

The chain joins TRBV18 to TRBJ1-1; possibly TRBD1 for D (5 bases). Germline V gene data show CDR1 as KGHSH and CDR2 as LQKENI. Trimming stripped 1 base from V and 1 base from J, with 13 bases between. The CDR3 runs to 16 residues. The CDR3 reads CASSPLSEGTNTEAFF. The CDR3 nucleotides are TGTGCCAGCTCACCACTGTCTGAGGGGACGAACACTGAAGCTTTCTTT.

Written as DNA, the CDR3 is TGTGCCAGCACCACAGCTCCCGGGGACGGTAATTCACCCCTCCACTTT. This codes for CASTTAPGDGNSPLHF. V usage is TRBV6-1 and J usage is TRBJ1-6, with D possibly being TRBD1 (5 bases). The V end lost 7 bases, the J end lost 6 bases, and 19 bases lay between the germline ends. Germline-derived CDR1 and CDR2 are MNHNS and SASEGT. This CDR3 comprises 16 residues.

This clonotype was counted only a few times. The V gene is TRBV20-1, the J gene TRBJ2-7; 8 nucleotides match TRBD1. The V gene end was trimmed by 4 bases and the J gene end by 4 bases; junction bases not matched to a gene: 6. The CDR3 consists of 13 residues. From germline, CDR1 is DFQATT and CDR2 SNEGSKA (reference sequence). CDR3 amino acids: CSATSGGAYEQYF. As DNA, the CDR3 is TGCAGTGCTACCTCAGGGGGCGCGTACGAGCAGTACTTC.

This clonotype was seen a few times. V gene TRBV2 combines with J gene TRBJ1-1, with D uncertain. Germline CDR1 and CDR2: SNHLY and FYNNEI. The CDR3 is 13 residues long. Trimming took 5 bases from V and 1 from J, leaving 8 bases between them. CDR3 coding DNA: TGTGCCAGCAGTTTTTACAAGAACACTGAAGCTTTCTTT. Its translation: CASSFYKNTEAFF.

The chain links TRBV5-4 to TRBJ2-5; D not certain. The CDR3 spans 14 residues. The germline V and J ends were trimmed by 2 bases and 1 base, with 9 bases remaining between them. Germline CDR1 and CDR2: SGHNT and YYREEE (reference sequence). The DNA for the CDR3 is TGTGCCAGCAGCTTAAAAACAGCCCAAGAGACCCAGTACTTC. It yields the protein CASSLKTAQETQYF.

The CDR3 loop reads CASSYATGGYTF. In DNA, the CDR3 is TGTGCCAGCAGCTATGCGACTGGTGGCTACACCTTC. The chain links TRBV7-9 to TRBJ1-2; no definite D call. The CDR3 has 12 residues. Trimming left V 4 bases short and J 7 bases short, with 10 bases between. The V gene's germline CDR1 is SEHNR and CDR2 FQNEAQ (reference sequence).

The chain carries TRBV6-2 or TRBV6-3 and TRBJ1-1, with a weak D call TRBD1 (5 bases). Germline CDR1 is MNHEY and CDR2 is SVGEGT. CDR3 length equals 14 residues. The germline V and J ends were trimmed by 2 bases and 0 bases, with 7 bases remaining between them. The DNA of the CDR3 is TGTGCCAGCAGTTACGGGGGGGTGAACACTGAAGCTTTCTTT. As protein: CASSYGGVNTEAFF.

The chain couples TRBV27 to TRBJ2-6; D is unresolved. This CDR3 spans 14 amino acids. Trimming shortened V by 7 bases and J by 3 bases, and 10 bases separated the two germline ends. From germline, CDR1 is MNHEY and CDR2 SMNVEV (reference sequence). This chain's CDR3 is CASKQQIGANVLTF. CDR3 DNA: TGTGCCAGCAAGCAGCAGATTGGGGCCAACGTCCTGACTTTC. Combining the CDR3 with reference TRBV27 and TRBJ2-6 gives the whole variable domain EAQVTQNPRYLITVTGKKLTVTCSQNMNHEYMSWYRQDPGLGLRQIYYSMNVEVTDKGDVPEGYKVSRKEKRNFPLILESPSPNQTSLYFCASKQQIGANVLTFGAGSRLTVL.

V is TRBV6-2 or TRBV6-3 and J is TRBJ1-6, with TRBD1 as a possible D gene (6 bases). The CDR3 covers 16 residues. The V end was cut by 6 bases, the J end by 1 base, with 13 bases between. Germline V gene data show CDR1 as MNHEY and CDR2 as SVGEGT. CDR3 residues: CASRDDRRSYNSPLHF. Written as DNA, the CDR3 is TGTGCCAGCAGAGACGACAGGCGATCCTATAATTCACCCCTCCACTTT.

V is TRBV6-5 and J is TRBJ1-5, with 10 bases lining up with TRBD1. Trimming at V came to 4 bases and at J to 5 bases, leaving 5 bases not matched to a gene. CDR3 size: 15 residues. CDR1 is MNHEY and CDR2 is SVGAGI in the germline V gene. The CDR3 coding sequence is TGTGCCAGCAGTTCCCGACAGGGGGCTGATCAGCCCCAGCATTTT. Translated, it gives CASSSRQGADQPQHF.

The V and J genes are TRBV20-1 and TRBJ2-5, with D possibly TRBD2 on 6 matching bases. Germline V gene data show CDR1 as DFQATT and CDR2 as SNEGSKA (reference sequence). V was shortened by 0 bases and J by 1 base, with 15 bases between the two germline ends. This CDR3 has 16 residues. CDR3 DNA sequence: TGCAGTGCTAGAGATCCAACGGGGGAGATCCAAGAGACCCAGTACTTC. This translates into CSARDPTGEIQETQYF.

A word on this clonotype: Since a much larger clone is just one base distant, this may be a read error. The J gene is TRBJ1-5, the V gene TRBV6-2 or TRBV6-3; D perhaps matches TRBD1 (5 bases). Germline CDR1 MNHEY, CDR2 SVGEGT. This CDR3 spans 16 amino acids. With 10 bases removed from V and 3 bases from J, the gap between germline ends came to 22 bases. CDR3 amino acids: CATQDKAGWNNQPQHF. In DNA, the CDR3 is TGTGCCACTCAGGACAAGGCCGGGTGGAACAATCAGCCCCAGCATTTT.

This chain uses TRBV2 with TRBJ1-1; TRBD1 aligns across 10 bases. The germline CDR1 and CDR2 sequences are SNHLY and FYNNEI. With 6 bases clipped from V and 8 bases from J, the junction kept 6 bases outside the gene matches. CDR3 length equals 13 residues. The DNA for the CDR3 is TGTGCCAGCAGCCGGGACAGGGGAACCGAAGCTTTCTTT. It is translated as CASSRDRGTEAFF.

The sample holds a few counts of this clonotype. The J gene is TRBJ1-5, the V gene TRBV6-1; 7 nucleotides align to TRBD1. The CDR3 contains 14 residues. V lost 1 base to trimming and J lost 5 bases; unmatched junction nucleotides: 2. Germline V gene lookup returns CDR1 MNHNS and CDR2 SASEGT. CDR3 coding DNA: TGTGCCAGCAGTGAAGGAGGGGGCCATCAGCCCCAGCATTTT. Translating it yields CASSEGGGHQPQHF.

The J gene is TRBJ1-1, the V gene TRBV27; weak D call: TRBD1 (5 bases). The CDR3 loop spans 15 amino acids. V was trimmed by 5 bases and J by 4 bases, leaving 17 bases between them. The germline V gene has CDR1 MNHEY and CDR2 SMNVEV (reference sequence). The CDR3, as DNA: TGTGCCAGCAGTCCCGATAGGGGCTGGAGCACTGAAGCTTTCTTT. Protein: CASSPDRGWSTEAFF.

The chain uses TRBV12-3 or TRBV12-4 and TRBJ2-3, with 7 positions matching TRBD2. The J segment lost 4 bases and the V segment lost 3 bases, leaving 7 bases of the junction unmatched. The CDR3 length is 15 residues. In DNA, the CDR3 is TGTGCCAGCAGTTTTGGGGGGGGAGGGGCAGATACGCAGTATTTT. It specifies CASSFGGGGADTQYF.

The V and J genes are TRBV20-1 and TRBJ1-2; no reliable D call. Germline V gives CDR1 DFQATT, CDR2 SNEGSKA (reference sequence). CDR3 length equals 11 residues. Trimming stripped 6 bases from V and 8 bases from J, with 13 bases between. CDR3 region: CSATDRWGYTF. The CDR3 DNA reads as TGCAGTGCCACCGACCGCTGGGGCTACACCTTC.